This T cell receptor (beta chain) was identified in a study of T-cell memory formation after mild COVID-19. Whole-study findings and limits: Chiefly within CM and EM were the contracting CD4+ clones; CD8+ ones were within EMRA.

In this sample, this clonotype turned up a few times. Its antigen is not known. MiXCR was run by TCRdb on the 5' RACE reads, yielding one entry per CDR3 protein. This table has hundreds of thousands of distinct CDR3 sequences, 15% to 20% appearing once. This CDR3 is built from 15 residues. Germline V gene data show CDR1 as DFQATT and CDR2 as SNEGSKA (reference sequence). Trimming at V came to 5 bases and at J to 4 bases, leaving 11 bases not matched to a gene. V and J are TRBV20-1 and TRBJ1-5, with 7 bases that match TRBD1. The TCR was taken from an adult woman who had mild COVID-19 (a few samples of this study predate the infection). Cell type and time point are not known. Specimen: PBMCs or a T cell subset sorted from them (not recorded which). The CDR3 is CSALREGAANQPQHF. CDR3 DNA sequence: TGCAGTGCTCTAAGGGAGGGGGCAGCGAATCAGCCCCAGCATTTT.